The following is a T cell receptor (beta chain) sequence with its context. This clone was observed at least ten times. Its binding antigen is unknown. No base quality values were provided; no much bigger clone lies one nucleotide off. The CDR3 numbers 13 residues from cysteine through phenylalanine. CDR3 DNA is the only sequence kept; it has 39 bases, read in frame from the first base. The germline V gene (reference sequence) supplies CDR1 LNHDA and CDR2 SQIVND. V gives up 3 bases and J gives up 5 bases, and the segment between their germline ends measures 7 bases. This specimen's time point label, interpreted: baseline before first vaccination. Vaccinee samples came from UK trials COV001 and COV002, including a single-blind randomized controlled phase 2/3 trial of AZD1222 (ChAdOx1 nCoV-19) in healthy adults. For TCRbeta chain sequencing, PBMC samples were collected from trial participants at day 0 and at day 28 after the second dose.

The CDR3 regions of human TCRbeta chains were subjected to immunosequencing. The published analysis was carried out like this. Repertoire TCRs were matched against a reference library of SARS-CoV-2-specific TCRs generated with the MIRA antigen-specificity platform. Breadth was defined as the fraction of unique TCRs that were SARS-CoV-2-associated. Depth was defined as the fraction of total T cells that were SARS-CoV-2-associated. Using the MIRA data, every spike-specific TCR was mapped to the spike region that the TCR reacted to and assigned to either a CD4 or a CD8 class. Log10-transformed breadth and depth values were compared by one-way ANOVA with Sidak's multiple comparisons tests. Entries here come from immuneACCESS through TCRdb and include only in-frame sequences with V and J called. Some clones fail to appear in such tables; in the studies checked, an unresolved V gene covers under half of the shortfall, and the cause of the remainder is unknown. V and J calls and clone size are given by that table; D and trimming were obtained from the DNA. This sample comprises about 100,000 clones, roughly 90% of them detected only once. Together, the top ten hold about 17% of the sample.

The data were obtained in a study of T cell responses to AZD1222 COVID-19 vaccine (dated by TCRdb to the early 2020s). Study-wide context: AZD1222 recipients given second doses at about 4 weeks or at about 12 weeks were pooled, since spike-specific TCR depth and breadth were not found to differ between the two schedules. Enrollment into the trials was organized by age into subgroups of 18-55, 56-69 and 70-plus years, and those subgroups contained approximately 150, 30 and 60 TCR-sequenced participants, respectively. TCR sequencing covered 230 to 250 trial participants: 200 to 220 given two doses of AZD1222 and about 26 given two doses of MenACWY control vaccine.

Points the paper makes about the study in general: The whole spike protein was spanned by vaccine-associated CD4 TCRs, and dominant responses were seen in regions 160-218 and 743-854. Reportedly, almost half of the unique spike-specific TCRs recognized epitopes lying outside the regions that are mutated in the B.1.351 and B.1.1.7 variants. The 56-69-year group was small, and its depth increase did not reach significance, likely because of low power. Participants were mostly white British, with more females than males. The authors suggested clonal diversity may have been underestimated. Conclusions about previously exposed vaccinees were limited because only 5 or 6 AZD1222 recipients were SARS-CoV-2 seropositive at baseline. Spike-specific TCR breadth and depth rose significantly after two AZD1222 doses compared with day 0 and with MenACWY recipients. Because no day 14 peak-response samples were available, the repertoires could be characterized only after the peak T cell response.

This receptor was obtained from an adult in good health. Recombination connected TRBV19 to TRBJ1-4; TRBD1 could be the D gene, as 5 bases match. Sequencing was performed on peripheral blood, taken on day 0 of AZD1222 vaccination. The sequenced DNA: TGTGCCAGTAGTATGACAGAGAATGAAAAACTGTTTTTT. Translated, this gives CASSMTENEKLFF.